Included here is one T cell receptor beta chain sequence, with context. No antigen is known for it. The record has no base qualities; no much larger clone is one base away. The CDR3 runs 16 residues from the cysteine to the phenylalanine. Just the 48-base CDR3 DNA is kept, in frame starting at base 1. The V and J ends are trimmed by 0 bases and 0 bases, leaving 12 bases between them. In the germline V gene (reference sequence), CDR1 corresponds to PRHDT and CDR2 to FYEKMQ. In the prospective study, participants were about 18 to 90 years old, resided in 24 geographic areas of the United States, and were enrolled through a virtual design. In the prospective study, cohorts were assigned on the basis of participant-reported clinical history obtained from a screening survey and a study questionnaire. For ImmuneRACE Cohort 3, a participant was defined as recovered based on two consecutive negative NP/OP PCR tests, clearance by a healthcare professional, or resolution of symptoms. Each participant in the prospective study had whole blood, serum and a nasopharyngeal or oropharyngeal swab collected by mobile phlebotomists. Additional blood draws and questionnaires over an approximately 2-month period could optionally be provided by prospective study participants. Before DNA extraction, blood samples from the prospective study were shipped at room temperature or frozen.

The entry originates in a study of blood T cell repertoires in COVID-19 (dated by TCRdb to 2018 to 2020). Regarding the research as a whole: Samples from collaborators originated in the United States, Italy and Spain and spanned both the acute and convalescent phases of COVID-19. The material from the prospective study consisted of cDNA or gDNA derived from T cells, B-cell-depleted T cells, or PBMCs. Subjects who had been exposed to COVID-19, were actively infected with it, or had recovered from it provided the deeply sampled blood TCRbeta repertoires that made up the dataset. The repertoires were made available in a free public database intended to serve as a resource for research on the immune response to SARS-CoV-2. Samples were obtained from the ongoing ImmuneRACE study (first 160 participants) and from over 1,000 subjects provided by 6 global collaborators. A de-identified subject ID, COVID-19 status, age in years and sex were almost always included in the sample metadata. Where available, HLA class I and class II types were obtained from metadata supplied by the sample provider rather than from assay-based typing.

The research as a whole found: The amount of clinical and demographic metadata varied by source and participant and was provided uncurated.

TCRbeta CDR3 regions were amplified from genomic DNA by means of the immunoSEQ Assay, a bias-controlled multiplex PCR. As for how the authors treated the data: Within the assay, amplification of reference gene primers was used to estimate how many nucleated cells each sample contained. To quantify the absolute abundance of each unique TCRbeta CDR3 rearrangement, sequence reads were collapsed and filtered. For each sample, productive Simpson clonality was calculated as the square root of Simpson's diversity index across productive rearrangements. The source is immuneACCESS, and TCRdb retained only in-frame sequences with V and J called. Part of the clones is not carried over; for the studies checked, unresolved V genes explain less than half of this, and the remainder is unexplained. V, J and clone size were drawn from that table, and D and trimming were deduced from the DNA. The table for this sample lists some 430,000 clones; roughly 91% of them were counted only once. The ten biggest clones cover less than 0.75% of the sample.

The receptor comes from a man aged 18-30 years who had recovered from COVID-19. The specimen was PBMCs or T cells enriched from blood (not recorded which). The chain uses TRBV13 and TRBJ2-7; TRBD2 might be the D gene, on 7 matching bases. The CDR3 region has the sequence CASSLGGGLGSYEQYF. Here is the DNA: TGTGCCAGCAGCTTAGGCGGGGGGCTAGGCTCCTACGAGCAGTACTTC.